These 9 T cell receptor beta chains originate from one sample sequenced in a study of blood T cell repertoires in COVID-19 (TCRdb year 2020). The library relied on the immunoSEQ multiplex PCR assay. Sourced from immuneACCESS, this table was stored by TCRdb with only in-frame sequences that have V and J called. A share of the clones is absent; for the studies checked, an unresolved V gene accounts for under half, and the remainder has no known explanation. This sample is represented by around 200,000 clones; 86% of them were singletons. Of the sample, about 4% falls within the top ten clones. Sequenced sample: PBMCs or T cells enriched from blood (not recorded which). Receptors originate from a woman aged 30 to 39 who had been exposed to COVID-19.

The genes are TRBV5-6 and TRBJ1-1, with 7 bases aligning to TRBD1. V trimming: 9 bases; J trimming: 6 bases; junction bases outside the gene matches: 14. The length of the CDR3 is 14 residues. Per germline, CDR1 SGHDT and CDR2 YYEEEE. CDR3 coding DNA: TGTGCCACCGGGACAGCCGGTCGGGTTGCTGAAGCTTTCTTT. This gives the protein CATGTAGRVAEAFF.

A remark on this clone: This same CDR3 is encoded by further DNA sequences in the sample. CDR3: CASSLDLYEQYF. The CDR3 DNA reads as TGTGCCAGCAGCTTGGATCTCTACGAGCAGTACTTC. This chain links TRBV5-4 with TRBJ2-7; D is unresolved. V was clipped by 0 bases and J by 3 bases, with 4 bases between them. The CDR3 extends over 12 amino acids. The germline V gene encodes CDR1 SGHNT and CDR2 YYREEE (reference sequence).

Details on this clone: Other DNA variants within this sample encode the same CDR3. J is TRBJ1-5 and V is TRBV5-1; D gene unclear. Between the trimmed V and J ends, which lost 0 bases and 2 bases, there was a span of 6 bases. The CDR3 is 14 amino acids. CDR1 and CDR2 from the germline V gene are SGHRS and YFSETQ. CDR3 coding DNA: TGCGCCAGCAGCTTGGCCGGGGGCAATCAGCCCCAGCATTTT. Translating gives CASSLAGGNQPQHF. Looking up the rest from reference TRBV5-1 and TRBJ1-5 gives the full variable domain: KAGVTQTPRYLIKTRGQQVTLSCSPISGHRSVSWYQQTPGQGLQFLFEYFSETQRNKGNFPGRFSGRQFSNSRSEMNVSTLELGDSALYLCASSLAGGNQPQHFGDGTRLSIL.

The chain links TRBV5-4 to TRBJ1-3, with D hard to call. The CDR3 totals 15 residues. The germline V gene encodes CDR1 SGHNT and CDR2 YYREEE (reference sequence). V was cut by 3 bases and J by 8 bases, with 18 bases left in between. The CDR3 DNA follows: TGTGCCAGCAGCTCCGAGGGCGGGAAGGAAGACACCATATATTTT. Its protein product is CASSSEGGKEDTIYF.

The chain carries TRBV6-5 and TRBJ2-7; 7 bases fit TRBD1. Germline CDR1 is MNHEY and CDR2 is SVGAGI. Germline trimming cut 7 bases from V and 2 bases from J; bases unmatched to any gene: 5. This CDR3 comprises 13 residues. The CDR3 DNA reads TGTGCCAGCACAGGCGACAGGGCCTACGAGCAGTACTTC. This sequence encodes CASTGDRAYEQYF.

This clone was seen a handful of times. The chain is built from TRBV7-2 and TRBJ2-5; 9 bases are a match to TRBD2. The CDR3 is made up of 17 amino acids. The ends lost 1 base at V and 1 base at J; junction bases unmatched: 7. From germline, CDR1 is SGHTA and CDR2 FQGNSA. CDR3: CASSLGPAGGAQETQYF. CDR3 nucleotide sequence: TGTGCCAGCAGCTTAGGCCCAGCGGGGGGTGCCCAAGAGACCCAGTACTTC.

The rearrangement joins TRBV3-1 (or the pseudogene TRBV3-2) to TRBJ2-3; D is unresolved. Trimming left V 2 bases short and J 1 base short, with 7 bases between. Germline V gives CDR1 LGHDT, CDR2 YNNKEL (reference sequence). The CDR3 is 14 residues long. The chain's CDR3 is CASSQNPGTDTQYF. CDR3 nucleotide sequence: TGTGCCAGCAGCCAAAACCCAGGCACAGATACGCAGTATTTT.

This chain connects TRBV29-1 to TRBJ2-7, with unresolved D. Trimming shortened V by 0 bases and J by 1 base, and 7 bases separated the two germline ends. This CDR3 comprises 13 residues. Looked up from germline, CDR1 is SQVTM and CDR2 is ANQGSEA. This CDR3 reads CSVEESVSYEQYF. The CDR3 DNA sequence: TGCAGCGTTGAAGAGTCCGTTTCCTACGAGCAGTACTTC.

This chain connects TRBV23-1 to TRBJ2-7, with D perhaps matching TRBD1 (6 bases). TRBV23-1 is an open reading frame, and its role is uncertain. The CDR3 loop spans 16 amino acids. Trimming stripped 0 bases from V and 0 bases from J, with 12 bases between. CDR3 nucleotide sequence: TGCGCCAGCAGTCAATCCCAGGGGATAACCTCCTACGAGCAGTACTTC. Encoded protein: CASSQSQGITSYEQYF.